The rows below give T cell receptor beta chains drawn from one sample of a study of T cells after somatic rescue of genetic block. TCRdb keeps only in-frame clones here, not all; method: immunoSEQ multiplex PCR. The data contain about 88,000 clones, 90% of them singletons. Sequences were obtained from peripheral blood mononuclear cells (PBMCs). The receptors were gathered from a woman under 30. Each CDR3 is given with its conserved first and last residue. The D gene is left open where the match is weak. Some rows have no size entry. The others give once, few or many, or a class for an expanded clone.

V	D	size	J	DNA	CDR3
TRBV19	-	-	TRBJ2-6	TGTGCCAGTAGTATACGCTCTGGGGCCAACGTCCTGACTTTC	CASSIRSGANVLTF
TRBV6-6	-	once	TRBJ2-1	TGTGCCAGCAGTTACTCGGGTGGGCGAATAAACAATGAGCAGTTCTTC	CASSYSGGRINNEQFF
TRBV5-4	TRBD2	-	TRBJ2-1	TGTGCCAGCAGCTTACCTAGCGGCAATGAGCAGTTCTTC	CASSLPSGNEQFF
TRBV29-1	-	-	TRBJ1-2	TGCAGCGTGGGGGAAGCTAACTATGGCTACACCTTC	CSVGEANYGYTF
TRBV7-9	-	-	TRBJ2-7	TGTGCCAGCAGCCCCGGGCCCCCCTCGTCCTACGAGCAGTACTTC	CASSPGPPSSYEQYF
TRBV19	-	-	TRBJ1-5	TGTGCCAGTAGTATAGCATCAGCTCAGCCCCAGCATTTT	CASSIASAQPQHF
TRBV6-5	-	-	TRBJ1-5	TGTGCCAGCAGACCAGACCTCTGGAGCAATCAGCCCCAGCATTTT	CASRPDLWSNQPQHF
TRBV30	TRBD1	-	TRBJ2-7	TGTGCCTGGAGTCCTGGGGACAGGGAATACGAGCAGTACTTC	CAWSPGDREYEQYF
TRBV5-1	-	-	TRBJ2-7	TGCGCCAGCAGCCCAAGGACGGTCAGCTACGAGCAGTACTTC	CASSPRTVSYEQYF
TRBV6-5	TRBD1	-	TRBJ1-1	TGTGCCAGCAGTTACGGACAGGGTGAAGCTTTCTTT	CASSYGQGEAFF
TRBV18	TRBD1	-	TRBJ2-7	TGTGCCAGCTCACCGACACAGGGGGACGAGCAGTACTTC	CASSPTQGDEQYF
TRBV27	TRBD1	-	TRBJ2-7	TGTGCCAGCAGTCACATCGTGGGACAGACCTCCTACGAGCAGTACTTC	CASSHIVGQTSYEQYF
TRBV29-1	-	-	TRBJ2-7	TGCAGCGTTAACGACGCGAAGTACGAGCAGTACTTC	CSVNDAKYEQYF
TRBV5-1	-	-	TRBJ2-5	TGCGCCAGCAGCTTGGTGGGAGAGAGCCAAGAGACCCAGTACTTC	CASSLVGESQETQYF
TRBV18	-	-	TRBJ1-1	TGTGCCAGCTCACCGGGGAGGGGGTCCACTGAAGCTTTCTTT	CASSPGRGSTEAFF
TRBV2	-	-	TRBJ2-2	TGTGCCAGCAGTGAAGCGCCGGGGGGCTGGGAGCTGTTTTTT	CASSEAPGGWELFF